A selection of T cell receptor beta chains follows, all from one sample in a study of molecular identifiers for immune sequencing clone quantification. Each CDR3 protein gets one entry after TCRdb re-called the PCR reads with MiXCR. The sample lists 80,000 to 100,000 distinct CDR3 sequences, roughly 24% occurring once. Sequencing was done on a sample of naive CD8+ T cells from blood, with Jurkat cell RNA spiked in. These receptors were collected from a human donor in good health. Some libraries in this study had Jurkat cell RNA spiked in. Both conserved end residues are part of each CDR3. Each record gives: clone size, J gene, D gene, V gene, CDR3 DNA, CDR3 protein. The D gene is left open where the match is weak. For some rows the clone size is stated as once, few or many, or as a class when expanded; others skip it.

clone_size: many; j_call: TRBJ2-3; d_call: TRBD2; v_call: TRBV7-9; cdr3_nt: TGTGCCAGCACGGGACTAGCGGGACCAGATACGCAGTATTTT; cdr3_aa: CASTGLAGPDTQYF
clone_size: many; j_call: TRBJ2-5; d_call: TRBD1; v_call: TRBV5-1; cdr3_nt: TGCGCCAGCTCATTACCCGGGACAGGGATACAAGAGACCCAGTACTTC; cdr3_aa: CASSLPGTGIQETQYF
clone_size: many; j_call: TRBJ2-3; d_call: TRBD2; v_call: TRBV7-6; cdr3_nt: TGTGCCAGCAGCCAGACAGTAGCGGGAGTGTCAGATACGCAGTATTTT; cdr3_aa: CASSQTVAGVSDTQYF
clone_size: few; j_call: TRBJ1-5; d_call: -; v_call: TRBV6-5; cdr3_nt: TGTGCCAGCAGTTACTCGTGGAATCAGCCCCAGCATTTT; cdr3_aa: CASSYSWNQPQHF
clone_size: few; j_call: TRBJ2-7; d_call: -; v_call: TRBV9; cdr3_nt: TGTGCCAGCAGCGTAGAAGGGGACACATCTTTCTCCTACGAGCAGTACTTC; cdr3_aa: CASSVEGDTSFSYEQYF
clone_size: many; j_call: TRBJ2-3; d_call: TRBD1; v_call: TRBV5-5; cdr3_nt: TGTGCCAGCAGCTTTGGACAGGGCCCAGATACGCAGTATTTT; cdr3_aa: CASSFGQGPDTQYF
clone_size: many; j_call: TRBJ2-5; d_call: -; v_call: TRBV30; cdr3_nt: TGTGCCTGGAGCCAAAACTGGCGAGAGACCCAGTACTTC; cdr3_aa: CAWSQNWRETQYF
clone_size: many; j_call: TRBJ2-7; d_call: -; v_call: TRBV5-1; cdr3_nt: TGCGCCAGCAGCTCCGCGCGCGGGACCATCTACGAGCAGTACTTC; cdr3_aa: CASSSARGTIYEQYF
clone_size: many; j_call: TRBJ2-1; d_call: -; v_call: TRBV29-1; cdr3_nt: TGCAGCGTTGCGGTAAACAATGAGCAGTTCTTC; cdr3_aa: CSVAVNNEQFF
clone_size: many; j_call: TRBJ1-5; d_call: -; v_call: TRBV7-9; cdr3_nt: TGTGCCAGCAGCACCGATGACAGCGGCGATCAGCCCCAGCATTTT; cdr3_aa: CASSTDDSGDQPQHF
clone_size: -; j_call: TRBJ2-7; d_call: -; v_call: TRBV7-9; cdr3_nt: TGTGCCAGCAACTCAGGACAAGAAAAAACACGGGGCAAACAATACTTC; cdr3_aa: CASNSGQEKTRGKQYF
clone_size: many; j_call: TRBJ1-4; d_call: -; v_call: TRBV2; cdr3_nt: TGTGCCAGCAGTGACGACAGTTTTAATGAAAAACTGTTTTTT; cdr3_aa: CASSDDSFNEKLFF
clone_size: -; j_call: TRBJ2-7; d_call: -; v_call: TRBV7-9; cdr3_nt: TGTGCCAGCAGCTTAGGGGCCTCGGGATCATTCTACGAGCAGTACTTC; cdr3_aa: CASSLGASGSFYEQYF
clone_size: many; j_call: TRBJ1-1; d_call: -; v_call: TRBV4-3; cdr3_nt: TGCGCCAGCAGCCAGGCAGAAGGACCTGAAGCTTTCTTT; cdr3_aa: CASSQAEGPEAFF
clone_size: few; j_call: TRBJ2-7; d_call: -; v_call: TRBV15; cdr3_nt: TGTGCCACCAGCACAGGACAAGCCTACGAGCAGTACTTC; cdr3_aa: CATSTGQAYEQYF
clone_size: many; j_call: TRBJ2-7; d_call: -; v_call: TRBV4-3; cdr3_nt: TGCGCCAGCAGCCAAGCCGAGGACCGAAGCAACGAGCAGTACTTC; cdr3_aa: CASSQAEDRSNEQYF
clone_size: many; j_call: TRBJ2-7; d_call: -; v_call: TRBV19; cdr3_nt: TGTGCCAGTAGTATTGGGGCCTACGAGCAGTACTTC; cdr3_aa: CASSIGAYEQYF
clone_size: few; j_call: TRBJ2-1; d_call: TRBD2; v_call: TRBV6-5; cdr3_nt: TGTGCCAGCAGTTACCATAGCGGGAGAGTCTCCTACAATGAGCAGTTCTTC; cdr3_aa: CASSYHSGRVSYNEQFF
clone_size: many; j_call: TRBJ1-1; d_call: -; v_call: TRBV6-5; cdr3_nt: TGTGCCAGCAGTCGCGCCTCGAACACTGAAGCTTTCTTT; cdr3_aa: CASSRASNTEAFF
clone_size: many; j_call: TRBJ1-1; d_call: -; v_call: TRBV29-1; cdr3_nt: TGCAGCGTTGAAATTGGTGGCAGTCGGACTGAAGCTTTCTTT; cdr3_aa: CSVEIGGSRTEAFF
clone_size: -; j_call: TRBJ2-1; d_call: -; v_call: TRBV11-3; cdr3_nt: TGTGCCAGCAGCCTCGGACGTAGCTCCTACAATGAGCAGTTCTTC; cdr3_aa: CASSLGRSSYNEQFF
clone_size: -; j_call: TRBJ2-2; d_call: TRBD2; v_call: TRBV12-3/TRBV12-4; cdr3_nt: TGTGCCAGCAGTTTTATCGATGCGCGGGAGGGCCGGTACACCGGGGAGCTGTTTTTT; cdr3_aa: CASSFIDAREGRYTGELFF
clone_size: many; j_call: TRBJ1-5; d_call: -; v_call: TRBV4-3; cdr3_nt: TGCGCCAGCAGCCAAGACAGGGCTAGTATTCAGCCCCAGCATTTT; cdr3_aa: CASSQDRASIQPQHF
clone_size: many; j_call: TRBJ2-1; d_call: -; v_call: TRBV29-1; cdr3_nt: TGCAGCGTCGGACTACAGAGGTACAATGAGCAGTTCTTC; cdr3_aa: CSVGLQRYNEQFF
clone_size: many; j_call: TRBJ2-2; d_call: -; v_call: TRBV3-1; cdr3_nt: TGTGCCAGCAGCTACGTGCAGGGTGCGGGGGAGCTGTTTTTT; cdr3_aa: CASSYVQGAGELFF
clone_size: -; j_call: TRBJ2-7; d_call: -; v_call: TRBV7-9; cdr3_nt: TGTGCCAGCAGCCTCAGGGGCTACGAGCAGTGCTTC; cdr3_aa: CASSLRGYEQCF
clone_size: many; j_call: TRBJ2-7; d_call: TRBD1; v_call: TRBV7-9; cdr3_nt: TGTGCCAGCAGCTTAGGGGGACAGGGTACCCGCGAGCAGTACTTC; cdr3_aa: CASSLGGQGTREQYF
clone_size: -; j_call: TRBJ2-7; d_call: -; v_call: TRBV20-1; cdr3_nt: TGCAGTGCTAGAGGTAGACTCACCTACGAGCAGTACTTC; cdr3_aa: CSARGRLTYEQYF
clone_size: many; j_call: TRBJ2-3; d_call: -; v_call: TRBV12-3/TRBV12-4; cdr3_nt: TGTGCCAGCAGTACAGGACAGAACACAGATACGCAGTATTTT; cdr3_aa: CASSTGQNTDTQYF
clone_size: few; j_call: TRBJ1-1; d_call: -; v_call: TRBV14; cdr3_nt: TGTGCCAGCAGCCAAGCGAGTGACAGCCACAATGAAGCTTTCTTT; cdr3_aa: CASSQASDSHNEAFF
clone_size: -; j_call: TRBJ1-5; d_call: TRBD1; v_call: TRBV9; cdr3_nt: TGTGCCAGCAGCCCAGAGGGGGCCCATCAGCCCCAGCATTTT; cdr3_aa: CASSPEGAHQPQHF
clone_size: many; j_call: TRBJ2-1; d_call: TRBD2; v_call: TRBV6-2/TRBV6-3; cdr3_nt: TGTGCCAGCAGCCTGACTAGCGGGGTTTACAATGAGCAGTTCTTC; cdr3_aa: CASSLTSGVYNEQFF
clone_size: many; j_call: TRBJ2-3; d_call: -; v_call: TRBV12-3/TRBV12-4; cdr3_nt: TGTGCCAGCAGTTCTCCGGGGACAACTAGCACAGATACGCAGTATTTT; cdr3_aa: CASSSPGTTSTDTQYF
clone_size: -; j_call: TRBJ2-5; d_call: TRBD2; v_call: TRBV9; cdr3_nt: TGTGCCAGCAGCCCCTTGGCGGGCCCACAGATCGGGACTAGCGGGAGGAAGTCCCAGTACTTC; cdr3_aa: CASSPLAGPQIGTSGRKSQYF
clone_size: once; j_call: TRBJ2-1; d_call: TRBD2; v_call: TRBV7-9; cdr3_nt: TGTGCCAGCAGCTTCATCGGGACTAGCCGCTACAATGAGCAGTTCTTC; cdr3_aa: CASSFIGTSRYNEQFF
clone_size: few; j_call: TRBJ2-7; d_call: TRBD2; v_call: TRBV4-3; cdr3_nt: TGCGCCAGCAGCCAAGAGCGGGGACTAGCGGGATCGCGGTCCTACGAGCAGTACTTC; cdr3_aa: CASSQERGLAGSRSYEQYF
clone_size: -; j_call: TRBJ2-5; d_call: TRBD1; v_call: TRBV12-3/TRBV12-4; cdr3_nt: TGTGCCAGCAGTGATCAGGGGGCAAGAGGGACCCAGTACTTC; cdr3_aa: CASSDQGARGTQYF
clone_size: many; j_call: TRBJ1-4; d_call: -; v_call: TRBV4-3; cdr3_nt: TGCGCCAGCAGCCAAGATCGATCGGGCGCAACTAATGAAAAACTGTTTTTT; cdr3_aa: CASSQDRSGATNEKLFF
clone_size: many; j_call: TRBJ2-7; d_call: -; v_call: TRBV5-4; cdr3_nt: TGTGCCAGCAGCTCACCAATGGGCAGGGATCCCTACGAGCAGTACTTC; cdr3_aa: CASSSPMGRDPYEQYF
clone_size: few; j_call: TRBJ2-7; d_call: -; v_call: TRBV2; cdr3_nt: TGTGCCAGCAGTGACGAAGGATACGGACCGGTATACGAGCAGTACTTC; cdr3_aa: CASSDEGYGPVYEQYF
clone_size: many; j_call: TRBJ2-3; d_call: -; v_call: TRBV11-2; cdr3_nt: TGTGCCAGCAGCTTAGTCTGGGGGTACACAGATACGCAGTATTTT; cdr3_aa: CASSLVWGYTDTQYF
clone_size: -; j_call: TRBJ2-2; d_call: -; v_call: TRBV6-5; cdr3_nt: TGTGCCAGCTTACCTTTCAGGACAAACGAACAGACCGGGGAGCTGTTTTTT; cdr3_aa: CASLPFRTNEQTGELFF
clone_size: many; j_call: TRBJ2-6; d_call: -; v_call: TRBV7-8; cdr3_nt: TGTGCCAGCAGCTTACCCCTGACGGGGAGTGGGGCCAACGTCCTGACTTTC; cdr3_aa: CASSLPLTGSGANVLTF
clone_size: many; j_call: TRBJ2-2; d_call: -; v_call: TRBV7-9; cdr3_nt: TGTGCCAGCAGCTTACAGGGGGAGCTGTTTTTT; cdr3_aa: CASSLQGELFF
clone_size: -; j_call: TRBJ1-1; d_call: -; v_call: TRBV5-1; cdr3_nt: TGCGCCAGCAGCACGGACAGATCGAACACTGAAGCTTTCTTT; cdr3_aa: CASSTDRSNTEAFF
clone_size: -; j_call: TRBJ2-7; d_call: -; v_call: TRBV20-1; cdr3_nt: TGCAGTGCTAGAGATCGAGTGCAGGGGCCCGCCTCCGCGCCGTCCTTC; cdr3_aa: CSARDRVQGPASAPSF
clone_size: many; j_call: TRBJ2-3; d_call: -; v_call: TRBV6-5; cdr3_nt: TGTGCCAGCAGGACAGGATTCACAGATACGCAGTATTTT; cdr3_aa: CASRTGFTDTQYF